This TCR beta chain comes out of a study of blood T cell repertoires in COVID-19. Study as a whole: Acute and convalescent COVID-19 specimens originated in the United States, Italy and Spain. The cDNA or gDNA used as material had been derived from T cells, B-cell-depleted T cells, or PBMCs.

Per the study methods: Estimates of nucleated cell counts were drawn from the amplification of reference gene primers. Sequencing was performed with immunoSEQ multiplex PCR; in TCRdb, only in-frame clones are kept and a portion is missing. D and trimming come from the DNA, and the V and J calls and clone size come from that table. The profile shows 240,000 or so clones, 88% of them singletons. In germline, CDR1 is MNHEY, CDR2 SVGAGI. The CDR3 is made up of 12 amino acids. V shed 8 bases and J shed 5 bases, with 7 bases lying between them. The sequence came from a woman between 35 and 50 years old who had recovered from COVID-19. The chain links TRBV6-5 to TRBJ1-6; D is ambiguous. The sequenced sample was peripheral blood. Here the CDR3 DNA reads TGTGCCAGCCGGTTAAATAATTCACCCCTCCACTTT. Amino acids: CASRLNNSPLHF.